The clone carrying this T cell receptor beta chain was seen only a few times. What it binds is unknown. Germline CDR1 reads SGHTA; CDR2 reads FQGNSA. V lost 0 bases, J lost 5 bases, and 6 bases stayed unmatched. This CDR3 has 17 residues. This specimen comes from a study of beta chain features in type 1 diabetes. The study's findings and limits: At VDJ recombination sites, type 1 diabetes patients had fewer insertions and more deleted nucleotides.

The whole isolated RNA underwent reverse transcription, so sequencing captured expressed TCRB transcripts. TCRdb's table, derived via immunoSEQ multiplex PCR, lists solely in-frame clones and lacks some. Of fewer than 200,000 clones in the sample, 8.1% were seen once. This chain uses TRBV7-2 with TRBJ2-3; 12 positions agree with TRBD1. This TCR was sampled from a man aged 18-30 years in good health. The material sequenced was central memory CD4+ T cells from blood. Written as DNA, the CDR3 is TGTGCCAGCAGCTTAGCGCTTGGGACAGGGGGCGAAGATACGCAGTATTTT. Amino acids: CASSLALGTGGEDTQYF.